A selection of T cell receptor beta chains follows, all from one sample in a study of early T cells in non-severe SARS-CoV-2 infection. MiXCR, applied by TCRdb to the 5' RACE reads, yields one record per CDR3 protein. The table shows tens of thousands of distinct CDR3 sequences, with 10% to 15% occurring only once. Sequencing was performed on whole blood. The receptors shown here come from an adult who was a healthcare worker with PCR-confirmed SARS-CoV-2 infection or an uninfected control (not recorded which). CDR3s include the opening cysteine and the closing phenylalanine or tryptophan. The D gene is left open where the match is weak. Size is stated for part of the rows, as once, few or many counts, or as a class when the clone is expanded.

TRBD2	TRBJ2-3	-	TRBV14	TGTGCCAGCAGCCCACGAAGCGGGGTGAGCACAGATACGCAGTATTTT	CASSPRSGVSTDTQYF
-	TRBJ1-2	many	TRBV6-6	TGTGCCCTCCGAGATTCAGGGGACACTAACTATGGCTACACCTTC	CALRDSGDTNYGYTF
-	TRBJ2-5	many	TRBV5-4	TGTGCCAGCAGCTCAGACAGCTGGGGACGGACCCAGTACTTC	CASSSDSWGRTQYF
TRBD1	TRBJ2-5	few	TRBV5-1	TGCGCCAGCAGCCGGACAGGCAACCAAGAGACCCAGTACTTC	CASSRTGNQETQYF
-	TRBJ1-4	-	TRBV4-2	TGTGCCAGCAGTACAATGACACAGACTATTAATGAAAAACTGTTTTTT	CASSTMTQTINEKLFF
TRBD1	TRBJ1-1	-	TRBV20-1	TGCAGTGCTAGTTCTCAGGGGGTTCAGGCTTTCTTT	CSASSQGVQAFF
TRBD1	TRBJ1-1	many	TRBV5-1	TGCGCCAGCAGCTTGACAGGGGGGACCACTGAAGCTTTCTTT	CASSLTGGTTEAFF
-	TRBJ1-2	many	TRBV5-1	TGCGCCAGCAGCATGGTAGCTAACTATGGCTACACCTTC	CASSMVANYGYTF
-	TRBJ2-1	-	TRBV12-5	TGTGCTAGTGGTTTGGTACCAGAGTACAATGAGCAGTTCTTC	CASGLVPEYNEQFF
-	TRBJ2-7	many	TRBV9	TGTGCCAGCAGCGTCGGACAGAACTCCTACGAGCAGTACTTC	CASSVGQNSYEQYF
-	TRBJ1-6	many	TRBV6-2/TRBV6-3	TGTGCCAGCAGCCCCGGGGCAGGTTATAATTCACCCCTCCACTTT	CASSPGAGYNSPLHF
-	TRBJ1-2	many	TRBV11-2	TGTGCCAGCAGCCTGGGGGTGGTCGGCTACACCTTC	CASSLGVVGYTF
-	TRBJ1-2	many	TRBV5-5	TGTGCCAGCAGCCCCACAGGGATGGAAGGCTACACCTTC	CASSPTGMEGYTF
-	TRBJ1-5	many	TRBV12-3/TRBV12-4	TGTGCCAGCAGTTCCAATCAGCCCCAGCATTTT	CASSSNQPQHF
TRBD1	TRBJ1-2	many	TRBV6-5	TGTGCCAGCAGTCGGACAGGGGGCGCATATGGCTACACCTTC	CASSRTGGAYGYTF
-	TRBJ2-2	many	TRBV7-6	TGTGCCAGCAGCTTAGTAGTCACCACCACCGGGGAGCTGTTTTTT	CASSLVVTTTGELFF
-	TRBJ1-1	few	TRBV12-3/TRBV12-4	TGTGCCAGCAGCCAACGGGACCGGGCTTTCTTT	CASSQRDRAFF
TRBD1	TRBJ2-5	-	TRBV10-3	TGTGCCATCAGCCCTCGACAGGGGCCGCAAGAGACCCAGTACTTC	CAISPRQGPQETQYF
TRBD2	TRBJ2-3	-	TRBV12-5	TGTGCTAGTGGTCCCCTAGCGGGGGTCACAGATACGCAGTATTTT	CASGPLAGVTDTQYF
-	TRBJ1-2	many	TRBV5-1	TGCGCCAGCAGCTCCCCCACGGAAGGGACTTATGGCTACACCTTC	CASSSPTEGTYGYTF
-	TRBJ1-1	many	TRBV6-4	TGTGCCAGCAGTGAGGGGGGAGAGAACACTGAAGCTTTCTTT	CASSEGGENTEAFF
TRBD2	TRBJ2-2	many	TRBV2	TGTGCCACTGGGACTAGCCCGAACACCGGGGAGCTGTTTTTT	CATGTSPNTGELFF
-	TRBJ2-1	many	TRBV12-5	TGTGCTAGTGGTTTGGTAGCCTCCTACAATGAGCAGTTCTTC	CASGLVASYNEQFF
TRBD2	TRBJ2-1	-	TRBV11-2	TGTGCCAGCAGCTTAGACTCTAGCGGGGGGGCCCTGTTCTTC	CASSLDSSGGALFF
-	TRBJ2-7	many	TRBV7-9	TGTGCCAGCAGCTTAGGGGGGAACACCTACGAGCAGTACTTC	CASSLGGNTYEQYF
-	TRBJ1-2	-	TRBV13	TGTGCCAGCAGCTTACTCCAGGGCGCCAACTATGGCTACACCTTC	CASSLLQGANYGYTF
TRBD1	TRBJ1-3	-	TRBV5-3	TGTGCCAGAAGCGTAGACAGGGACTCTGGAAACACCATATATTTT	CARSVDRDSGNTIYF
-	TRBJ2-1	many	TRBV10-2	TGCGCCAGCAGGGAGTTTGGCGGCGGCTCCTACAATGAGCAGTTCTTC	CASREFGGGSYNEQFF
TRBD2	TRBJ2-1	many	TRBV24-1	TGTGCCACCAGTGACTGGACTAGCGGGGGATACAATGAGCAGTTCTTC	CATSDWTSGGYNEQFF
-	TRBJ2-7	-	TRBV4-2	TGTGCCAGCAGCCAAGATAAGTACCGTCAGGGCGAGCAGTACTTC	CASSQDKYRQGEQYF
-	TRBJ1-1	few	TRBV7-9	TGTGCCAGCAGTATGGCACGGATGAACACTGAAGCTTTCTTT	CASSMARMNTEAFF
TRBD2	TRBJ2-1	many	TRBV12-5	TGTGCTAGTGGCAGACTAGCGGGCTACAATGAGCAGTTCTTC	CASGRLAGYNEQFF
-	TRBJ1-2	many	TRBV5-1	TGCGCCAGCACAGGGGCCTATGGCTACACCTTC	CASTGAYGYTF
-	TRBJ2-4	many	TRBV6-1	TGTGCCAGCGTCCCAGGCCCCAAAAACATTCAGTACTTC	CASVPGPKNIQYF
-	TRBJ1-4	many	TRBV11-2	TGTGCCAGCAGCTCGCCGGGACGGCGGGAAAAACTGTTTTTT	CASSSPGRREKLFF
-	TRBJ1-5	many	TRBV19	TGTGCCAGTAGTATCAGTAGCTATCAGCCCCAGCATTTT	CASSISSYQPQHF
-	TRBJ2-4	many	TRBV11-2	TGTGCCAGCAGGGGGACTTTATGGGACATTCAGTACTTC	CASRGTLWDIQYF
-	TRBJ1-4	-	TRBV12-3/TRBV12-4	TGTGCCAGCGCCCGAAGGGGAGGCAATGAAAAACTGTTTTTT	CASARRGGNEKLFF
-	TRBJ1-2	-	TRBV3-1	TGTGCCAGCACCCAAGGAGGGCGAGGCTACACCTTC	CASTQGGRGYTF
-	TRBJ1-2	-	TRBV28	TGTGCCTCCGGGGCCCCCTCCGAGGTCTATGGCTACACCTTC	CASGAPSEVYGYTF
-	TRBJ2-7	many	TRBV11-1	TGTGCCAGCAGCTTTGGTCCCTCCTACGAGCAGTACTTC	CASSFGPSYEQYF